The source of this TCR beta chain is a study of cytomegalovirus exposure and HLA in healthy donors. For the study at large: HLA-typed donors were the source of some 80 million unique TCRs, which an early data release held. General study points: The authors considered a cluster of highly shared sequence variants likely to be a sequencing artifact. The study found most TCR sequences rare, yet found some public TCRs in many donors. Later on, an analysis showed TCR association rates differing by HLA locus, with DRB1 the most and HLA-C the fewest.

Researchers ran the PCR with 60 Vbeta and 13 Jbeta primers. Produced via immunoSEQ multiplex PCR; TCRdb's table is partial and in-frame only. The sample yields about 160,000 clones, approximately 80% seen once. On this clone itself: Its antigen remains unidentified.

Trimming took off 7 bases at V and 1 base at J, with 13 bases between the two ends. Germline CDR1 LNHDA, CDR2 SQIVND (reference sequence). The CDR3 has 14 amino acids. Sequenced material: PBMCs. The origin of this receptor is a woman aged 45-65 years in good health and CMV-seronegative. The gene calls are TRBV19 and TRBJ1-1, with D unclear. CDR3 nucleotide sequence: TGTGCCAGTATCCTTCGGAACAGGAACACTGAAGCTTTCTTT. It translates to CASILRNRNTEAFF.